Following are 25 T cell receptor beta chains from one sample sequenced in a study of neurological immune-mediated disorders. TCRdb recomputed calls from the 5' RACE reads with MiXCR, one row per CDR3 protein. The table lists 30,000 to 45,000 distinct CDR3 sequences, about a tenth of them singletons, with approximately 7% in the top ten. Sequencing input: PBMCs. The receptors originated from a woman aged 25 to 39 with HTLV-1-associated myelopathy (HAM/TSP).

This clonotype has at least ten counts. This CDR3 reads CSANPGSSRNEQFF. DNA of the CDR3: TGCAGTGCCAACCCTGGGAGCAGTCGCAATGAGCAGTTCTTC. The rearrangement joins TRBV20-1 to TRBJ2-1, with D possibly being TRBD2 (5 bases). V lost 6 bases to trimming and J lost 6 bases, with 18 bases between them. The V gene's germline CDR1 is DFQATT and CDR2 SNEGSKA (reference sequence). This CDR3 contains 14 residues.

Concerning this clonotype itself: A much larger clonotype is one base distant, so this may be a read error. CDR3 coding DNA: TGCAGTGCTATAGATGTTCTACTGAGGGAGAACACTGAAGCTTTCTTT. It encodes CSAIDVLLRENTEAFF. The chain has TRBV20-1 and TRBJ1-1; D is unclear. The CDR3 length is 16 residues. Trimming left V 4 bases short and J 1 base short, with 19 bases between. Germline-derived CDR1 and CDR2 are DFQATT and SNEGSKA (reference sequence).

This clonotype was found many times. In nucleotides, the CDR3 is TGTGCCAGCAGCTTAGGGGGACGCCGCACCTCCATCTATGGCTACACCTTC. It specifies CASSLGGRRTSIYGYTF. The V and J genes are TRBV7-9 and TRBJ1-2; D might be TRBD1 (5 bases). The CDR3 covers 17 residues. CDR1 SEHNR and CDR2 FQNEAQ come from the germline V gene (reference sequence). V dropped 1 base and J dropped 4 bases, with 19 bases sitting between them.

This clonotype was detected ten times or more. The V call is TRBV30, the J call TRBJ2-7; no clear D gene. This CDR3 comprises 13 residues. The V and J ends lost 1 base and 2 bases respectively, with 9 bases between them. Germline V gene data show CDR1 as GTSNPN and CDR2 as SVGIG (reference sequence). The DNA of the CDR3 is TGTGCCTGGAGTGGTGGGCAACCCTACGAGCAGTACTTC. The encoded protein is CAWSGGQPYEQYF.

This clonotype occurred many times. Here the CDR3 reads CASSLARGLLGPQHF. Here the CDR3 DNA reads TGTGCCAGCAGCTTAGCTCGGGGGCTGTTAGGGCCCCAGCATTTT. The rearrangement links TRBV7-8 to TRBJ1-5; D may be TRBD1 (6 bases). Germline V gene lookup returns CDR1 SGHVS and CDR2 FQNEAQ. This CDR3 spans 15 amino acids. V gave up 0 bases and J gave up 9 bases, with 15 bases separating them.

At least ten counts were recorded for this clonotype. The V and J genes are TRBV6-6 and TRBJ2-7, with 11 bases fitting TRBD2. The germline gives CDR1 MNHNY, CDR2 SVGAGI (reference sequence). This CDR3 has 15 amino acids. Trimming removed 2 bases from V and 3 bases from J; junction bases left unmatched: 3. CDR3 in amino acids: CASSYGTSGNYEQYF. The CDR3 DNA reads as TGTGCCAGCAGTTACGGGACTAGCGGAAACTACGAGCAGTACTTC.

This clonotype has a count of ten or more. The chain joins TRBV5-1 to TRBJ2-1; no definite D call. The CDR3 runs to 12 residues. V shed 2 bases and J shed 6 bases, with 6 bases lying between them. Germline values: CDR1 SGHRS, CDR2 YFSETQ. The CDR3 region has the DNA TGCGCCAGCAGCTTAAACACCAATGAGCAGTTCTTC. Its translation is CASSLNTNEQFF.

This clonotype was recorded at least ten times. The chain employs TRBV7-9 and TRBJ2-7; 7 nucleotides match TRBD1. The CDR3 has 16 amino acids. Germline loops: CDR1 SEHNR, CDR2 FQNEAQ (reference sequence). V shed 1 base and J 3 bases; nucleotides not matched to a gene: 9. The CDR3, as DNA: TGTGCCAGCAGCTTAGATAACAGGGGATTCTTCTACGAGCAGTACTTC. It specifies CASSLDNRGFFYEQYF.

There are many counts of this clonotype. This rearrangement joins TRBV6-2 or TRBV6-3 to TRBJ1-2; D remains ambiguous. Germline CDR1 is MNHEY and CDR2 is SVGEGT. V gave up 3 bases and J gave up 4 bases, with 15 bases separating them. This CDR3 contains 15 residues. CDR3 in DNA: TGTGCCAGCAGTTATTTCGTGCAGTCATCCTATGGCTACACCTTC. Translated, it gives CASSYFVQSSYGYTF.

Ten or more counts support this clonotype. The chain carries TRBV20-1 and TRBJ1-2; possibly TRBD1 for D (5 bases). With 3 bases removed from V and 6 bases from J, the gap between germline ends came to 11 bases. This CDR3 is built from 12 residues. The V gene's germline CDR1 is DFQATT and CDR2 SNEGSKA (reference sequence). The CDR3 region is CSARKGRDGYTF. The CDR3 nucleotides are TGCAGTGCTAGGAAGGGACGGGATGGCTACACCTTC.

This clonotype was counted ten times or more. The chain uses TRBV7-2 and TRBJ2-4; 8 bases align to TRBD1. This CDR3 contains 14 residues. Germline CDR1 is SGHTA and CDR2 is FQGNSA. V shed 5 bases and J 6 bases; nucleotides not matched to a gene: 6. The CDR3 DNA is TGTGCCAGCAGCCCCGGACAGGGAGGAAACATTCAGTACTTC. Its translation: CASSPGQGGNIQYF.

This clonotype was seen many times. The chain employs TRBV11-2 and TRBJ2-1, with 9 positions matching TRBD1. After removal of 5 bases from V and 5 bases from J, the junction contained 10 bases not matched to a gene. The CDR3 spans 16 residues. Germline V gives CDR1 SGHAT, CDR2 FQNNGV. DNA of the CDR3: TGTGCCAGCAGCCGAACCGGGACAGGGAAACACAATGAGCAGTTCTTC. Its translation is CASSRTGTGKHNEQFF.

This clonotype was found many times. CDR3 region: CASSLRNTEAFF. As DNA, the CDR3 is TGCGCCAGCAGCTTGAGAAACACTGAAGCTTTCTTT. The rearrangement links TRBV5-1 to TRBJ1-1; D gene uncertain. Germline CDR1 is SGHRS and CDR2 is YFSETQ. The CDR3 length is 12 residues. Trimming removed 1 base from V and 2 bases from J, with 3 bases in between.

This clonotype was recorded many times. The rearrangement joins TRBV6-2 or TRBV6-3 to TRBJ1-2, with D uncertain. The V gene's germline CDR1 is MNHEY and CDR2 SVGEGT. This CDR3 is built from 13 residues. Trimming removed 2 bases from V and 2 bases from J, with 6 bases in between. The CDR3 DNA follows: TGTGCCAGCAGTTACACCGAAAACTATGGCTACACCTTC. It specifies CASSYTENYGYTF.

This clonotype was picked up many times. This chain connects TRBV10-3 to TRBJ1-4; D unresolved. The CDR3 has 16 amino acids. The germline V gene encodes CDR1 ENHRY and CDR2 SYGVKD. The V end lost 0 bases, the J end lost 5 bases, and 13 bases lay between the germline ends. The CDR3 spells CAISESVYSRNEKLFF. The CDR3, as DNA: TGTGCCATCAGTGAGTCAGTTTATTCCCGGAATGAAAAACTGTTTTTT.

This clonotype was picked up many times. The chain carries TRBV20-1 and TRBJ2-1; D may be TRBD1 or TRBD2 (5 bases each). The V gene's germline CDR1 is DFQATT and CDR2 SNEGSKA (reference sequence). The CDR3 is made up of 14 amino acids. V was shortened by 6 bases and J by 7 bases, with 19 bases between the two germline ends. The CDR3 bases are TGCAGTGCAACTAGTAGGGGAAGGAAAAATGAGCAGTTCTTC. Protein product: CSATSRGRKNEQFF.

The J gene is TRBJ1-6, the V gene TRBV5-6; 8 nucleotides match TRBD1. Germline CDR1 reads SGHDT; CDR2 reads YYEEEE. The J segment lost 9 bases and the V segment lost 4 bases, leaving 9 bases of the junction unmatched. The CDR3 is made up of 15 amino acids. The CDR3 region is CASSGRQGFGSPLHF. The CDR3 DNA reads as TGTGCCAGCAGCGGAAGACAGGGGTTCGGTTCACCCCTCCACTTT.

This clonotype was counted many times. The V gene is TRBV19, the J gene TRBJ1-1, with D possibly matching TRBD1 (6 bases). V was pared by 3 bases and J by 6 bases, with 17 bases between. CDR1 is LNHDA, CDR2 SQIVND, per germline (reference sequence). The CDR3 runs to 15 residues. In nucleotides, the CDR3 is TGTGCCAGTAGTATTTTAAGACCCGACAGGTCTGAAGCTTTCTTT. Translated: CASSILRPDRSEAFF.

Ten or more counts support this clonotype. CDR3 sequence (DNA): TGCGCCAGCAGCTTCCGGAGTGGTCTAGCGGGGGGGCAGATAGATACGCAGTATTTT. Its translation is CASSFRSGLAGGQIDTQYF. V and J are TRBV5-1 and TRBJ2-3; 12 bases are a match to TRBD2. The trim removed 2 bases at V and 5 bases at J, leaving 15 bases unmatched. The CDR3 runs 19 residues. Germline CDR1 is SGHRS and CDR2 is YFSETQ.

This clonotype was observed many times. The rearrangement links TRBV7-8 to TRBJ2-2, with TRBD1 identical over 10 bases. V gave up 4 bases and J gave up 0 bases; unmatched junction bases: 17. Per germline, CDR1 SGHVS and CDR2 FQNEAQ. The CDR3 is 21 amino acids. The CDR3 DNA is TGTGCCAGCAGCTCCCAAGACAGGGGGCAATCCAAAGGAACGAACACCGGGGAGCTGTTTTTT. Amino acid sequence: CASSSQDRGQSKGTNTGELFF.

This clonotype was picked up many times. The chain combines TRBV5-1 with TRBJ2-1; D is unresolved. Germline CDR1 is SGHRS and CDR2 is YFSETQ. V was clipped by 0 bases and J by 8 bases, with 15 bases between them. This CDR3 has 15 amino acids. The CDR3 sequence: CASSLGFRYGDEQFF. The CDR3 DNA reads as TGCGCCAGCAGCTTGGGTTTCAGGTACGGTGATGAGCAGTTCTTC.

This clonotype was counted ten times or more. The V call is TRBV2, the J call TRBJ2-5; the match to TRBD1 covers 9 bases. This CDR3 region has 15 residues. CDR1 and CDR2 (germline): SNHLY, FYNNEI. The V segment lost 4 bases and the J segment 5 bases; nucleotides outside the gene matches: 8. CDR3 DNA sequence: TGTGCCAGCAGTGGGACAGGGGCCAATAGGGAGACCCAGTACTTC. As protein: CASSGTGANRETQYF.

Concerning this clonotype: Germline is not matched at one junction end, which may reflect a read error. This chain joins TRBV11-2 and TRBJ1-2; the match to TRBD1 covers 8 bases. The CDR3 length is 16 residues. The germline gives CDR1 SGHAT, CDR2 FQNNGV. This chain's CDR3 is CASSHGDRREAYGYTF. The CDR3, as DNA: TGTGCCAGCAGCCACGGGGACAGGCGAGAGGCCTATGGCTACACATTC. The whole variable domain, remainder taken from reference TRBV11-2 and TRBJ1-2, is EAGVAQSPRYKIIEKRQSVAFWCNPISGHATLYWYQQILGQGPKLLIQFQNNGVVDDSQLPKDRFSAERLKGVDSTLKIQPAKLEDSAVYLCASSHGDRREAYGYTFGSGTRLTVV.

In this sample, this clonotype turned up many times. The chain has TRBV11-2 and TRBJ2-3; the D is unclear. CDR3 length equals 14 residues. V lost 1 base and J lost 2, with 7 bases in between. From germline, CDR1 is SGHAT and CDR2 FQNNGV. The CDR3 DNA follows: TGTGCCAGCAGCTTAGCGTGGATCACAGATACGCAGTATTTT. Encoded protein: CASSLAWITDTQYF.

This clonotype was recorded many times. This chain uses TRBV20-1 with TRBJ2-7; the match to TRBD1 covers 7 bases. The CDR3 is made up of 11 amino acids. J lost 6 bases, V lost 5 bases, and 4 bases had no gene match. The germline CDR1 and CDR2 sequences are DFQATT and SNEGSKA (reference sequence). The CDR3 sequence is CSARTGAEQYF. The CDR3 coding sequence is TGCAGTGCTCGGACAGGAGCCGAGCAGTACTTC.